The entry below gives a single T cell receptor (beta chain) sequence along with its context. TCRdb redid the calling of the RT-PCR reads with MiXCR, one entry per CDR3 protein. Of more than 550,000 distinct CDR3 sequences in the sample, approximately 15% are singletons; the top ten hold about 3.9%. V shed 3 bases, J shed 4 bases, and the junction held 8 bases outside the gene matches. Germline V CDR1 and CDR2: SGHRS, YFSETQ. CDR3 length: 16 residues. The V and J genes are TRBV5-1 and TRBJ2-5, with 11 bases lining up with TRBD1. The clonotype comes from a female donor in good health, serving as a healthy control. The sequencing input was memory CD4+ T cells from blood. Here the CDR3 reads CASSWTGGALRETQYF. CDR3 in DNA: TGCGCCAGCAGCTGGACAGGGGGCGCCTTGCGAGAGACCCAGTACTTC.